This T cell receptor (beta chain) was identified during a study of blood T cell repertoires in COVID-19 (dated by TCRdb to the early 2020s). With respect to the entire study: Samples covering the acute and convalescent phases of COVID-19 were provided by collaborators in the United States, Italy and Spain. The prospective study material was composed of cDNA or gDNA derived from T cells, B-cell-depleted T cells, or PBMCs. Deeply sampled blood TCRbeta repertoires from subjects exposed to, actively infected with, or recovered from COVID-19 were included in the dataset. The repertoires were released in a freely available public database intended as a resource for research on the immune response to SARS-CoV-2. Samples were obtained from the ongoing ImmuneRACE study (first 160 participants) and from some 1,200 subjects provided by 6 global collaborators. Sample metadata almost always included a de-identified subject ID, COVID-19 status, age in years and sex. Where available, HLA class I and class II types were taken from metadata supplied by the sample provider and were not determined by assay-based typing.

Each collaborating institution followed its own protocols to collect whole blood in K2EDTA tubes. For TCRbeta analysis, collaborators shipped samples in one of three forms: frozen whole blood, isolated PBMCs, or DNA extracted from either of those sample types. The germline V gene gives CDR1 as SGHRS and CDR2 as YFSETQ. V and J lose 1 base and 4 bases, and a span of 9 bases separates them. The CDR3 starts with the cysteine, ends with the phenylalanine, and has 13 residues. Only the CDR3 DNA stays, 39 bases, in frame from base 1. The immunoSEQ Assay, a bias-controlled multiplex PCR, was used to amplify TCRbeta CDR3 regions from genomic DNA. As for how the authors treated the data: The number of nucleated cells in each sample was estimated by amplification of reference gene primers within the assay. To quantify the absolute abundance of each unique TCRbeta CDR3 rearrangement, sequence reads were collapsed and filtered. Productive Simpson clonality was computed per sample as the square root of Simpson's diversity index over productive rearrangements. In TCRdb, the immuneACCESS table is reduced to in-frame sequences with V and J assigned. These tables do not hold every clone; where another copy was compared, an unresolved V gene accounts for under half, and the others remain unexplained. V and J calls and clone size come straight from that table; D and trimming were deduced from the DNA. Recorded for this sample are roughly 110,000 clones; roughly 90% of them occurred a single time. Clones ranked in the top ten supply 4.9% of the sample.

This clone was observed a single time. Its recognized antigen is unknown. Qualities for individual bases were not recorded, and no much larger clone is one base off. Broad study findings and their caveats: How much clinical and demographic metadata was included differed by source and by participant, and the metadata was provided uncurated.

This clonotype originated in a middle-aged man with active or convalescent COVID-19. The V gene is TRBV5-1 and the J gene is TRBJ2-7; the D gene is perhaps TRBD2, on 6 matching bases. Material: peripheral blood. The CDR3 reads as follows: CASSLTGGYEQYF. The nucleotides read TGCGCCAGCAGCTTGACAGGAGGGTACGAGCAGTACTTC.